These T cell receptor beta chains were read from a single sample in a study of T cells after yellow fever vaccination. MiXCR, applied by TCRdb to the 5' RACE reads, yields one record per CDR3 protein. The table records 300,000 or so distinct CDR3 sequences, 13% of them present only once. The starting material was CD4+ T cells sorted from PBMCs, obtained 45 days after the yellow fever booster vaccination. The receptors were gathered from a man aged 25-45 years who received the YFV17D yellow fever vaccine. Both conserved end residues are part of each CDR3. D genes are given only for firm matches. Clone size is given for some rows only: seen once, a few or many times, or a class if the clone is expanded.

abundance,d_gene,j_gene,v_gene,CDR3nt,CDR3aa
NA,TRBD1,TRBJ2-7,TRBV7-2,TGTGCCAGCAGCCTGACAGGGGGCCAACACTACGAGCAGTACTTC,CASSLTGGQHYEQYF
few,TRBD2,TRBJ2-7,TRBV5-4,TGTGCCAGCAGCCCGGGACTAGAGTGGGCCTCCTACGAGCAGTACTTC,CASSPGLEWASYEQYF
NA,TRBD1,TRBJ2-6,TRBV5-1,TGCGCCAGCAGCAACGGACAGGGCGGTGGGGCCAACGTCCTGACTTTC,CASSNGQGGGANVLTF
few,NA,TRBJ2-1,TRBV11-2,TGTGCCAGCAGCTTAGATCGGAAAGACAATGAGCAGTTCTTC,CASSLDRKDNEQFF
few,TRBD2,TRBJ2-3,TRBV28,TGTGCCAGCAGTTCCCGGACAGGGAGGACTAGCGGGAGGTACACAGATACGCAGTATTTT,CASSSRTGRTSGRYTDTQYF
few,NA,TRBJ1-1,TRBV4-3,TGCGCCAGCAGCCCACAACTGACCGGGGGTGCCACTGAAGCTTTCTTT,CASSPQLTGGATEAFF
few,NA,TRBJ2-5,TRBV7-9,TGTGCCAGCAGCTTACAGGCGAGAGAGACCCAGTACTTC,CASSLQARETQYF
few,NA,TRBJ2-3,TRBV7-3,TGTGCCAGCAGCCGCACTATGGCGGGTAGCACAGATACGCAGTATTTT,CASSRTMAGSTDTQYF
NA,NA,TRBJ2-5,TRBV6-1,TGTGCCAGCAGTCATCTCCTCCCCGGGACTGAACAAGAGACCCAGTACTTC,CASSHLLPGTEQETQYF
NA,NA,TRBJ2-2,TRBV12-3/TRBV12-4,TGTGCCAGACCCGGGGGGGAGCTGTTTTTT,CARPGGELFF
NA,NA,TRBJ2-5,TRBV12-3/TRBV12-4,TGTGCCAGCAGTTTACGGGGGGACAGTTCAGGCAGGGAGACCCAGTACTTC,CASSLRGDSSGRETQYF
NA,NA,TRBJ2-1,TRBV7-9,TGTGCCAGCAGCTTAGCGGGAGAATACAATGAGCAGTTCTTC,CASSLAGEYNEQFF
few,TRBD1,TRBJ2-7,TRBV6-5,TGTGCCAGCAGTTTTGGCCTGGACAGGGGAGGGTACGAGCAGTACTTC,CASSFGLDRGGYEQYF
few,TRBD1,TRBJ2-2,TRBV6-5,TGTGCCAGCAGTTCGTCGGACAGGGAGGCCGGGGAGCTGTTTTTT,CASSSSDREAGELFF
NA,TRBD1,TRBJ2-3,TRBV12-5,TGTGCTAGTGGCCGGTCAGGGGGAGCGACAGATACGCAGTATTTT,CASGRSGGATDTQYF
many,NA,TRBJ2-3,TRBV5-1,TGCGCCAGCAGCTTGGGGACTGCGGATACGCAGTATTTT,CASSLGTADTQYF
NA,TRBD1,TRBJ2-1,TRBV18,TGTGCCAGCTCACCGCAAAAGACAAACAGGGGAAATGAGCAGTTCTTC,CASSPQKTNRGNEQFF
few,TRBD1,TRBJ2-1,TRBV10-3,TGTGCCATCAGTGCGACAGGGGGTTCCTACAATGAGCAGTTCTTC,CAISATGGSYNEQFF
few,TRBD2,TRBJ2-2,TRBV19,TGTGCCAGTCGACTGAATGCGGGGGTCCCCGGGGAGCTGTTTTTT,CASRLNAGVPGELFF
NA,TRBD2,TRBJ2-7,TRBV20-1,TGCAGTGCTAGAGATGGTAGCGGGAGTGAGTACGAGCAGTACTTC,CSARDGSGSEYEQYF
few,NA,TRBJ1-1,TRBV7-3,TGTGCCAGCAGCTCCCTGGACGACACTGAAGCTTTCTTT,CASSSLDDTEAFF
NA,NA,TRBJ2-3,TRBV6-5,TGTGCCAGCAGTCACGGACTGCGCGGAACAGATACGCAGTATTTT,CASSHGLRGTDTQYF
NA,NA,TRBJ2-2,TRBV5-8,TGTGCCAGCAGCTCGGGGGACAGATTCACCGGGGAGCTGTTTTTT,CASSSGDRFTGELFF
few,NA,TRBJ2-3,TRBV5-1,TGCGCCAGCAGCTTGGGGTCGGGGGGCCGGGATACGCAGTATTTT,CASSLGSGGRDTQYF
NA,NA,TRBJ2-3,TRBV25-1,TGTGCCAGCAGTGAAGGGGTCCCCTGGGGGCAGTATTTT,CASSEGVPWGQYF
NA,NA,TRBJ1-5,TRBV27,TGTGCCAGCAGTTTAGGAATTCAGCCCCAGCATTTT,CASSLGIQPQHF
few,TRBD1,TRBJ1-5,TRBV5-4,TGTGCCAGCAGCTTGGCTGGGACAGGGGGCGCGGGGCAAAGTCAGCCCCAGCATTTT,CASSLAGTGGAGQSQPQHF
NA,NA,TRBJ2-6,TRBV7-9,TGTGCCAGCAGCTTAGCTACCCCTGGGGCCAACGTCCTGACTTTC,CASSLATPGANVLTF
few,NA,TRBJ1-6,TRBV6-1,TGTGCCAGCAGTACCACAGGGATGGCACCCCTCCACTTT,CASSTTGMAPLHF
few,TRBD1,TRBJ2-5,TRBV20-1,TGCAGTGCTAGGGGCAGGGGGCGGTACCAAGAGACCCAGTACTTC,CSARGRGRYQETQYF
once,NA,TRBJ2-2,TRBV4-1,TGCGCCAGCAGCCAAGGGATGGGGGCGAACACCGGGGAGCTGTTTTTT,CASSQGMGANTGELFF
NA,TRBD2,TRBJ2-1,TRBV20-1,TGCAGTCCCCAGCGGGAGGGAGTATATGAGCAGTTCTTC,CSPQREGVYEQFF
few,NA,TRBJ2-1,TRBV7-6,TGTGCCAGCAGCTCCACGACGGAGAATGAGCAGTTCTTC,CASSSTTENEQFF
few,NA,TRBJ2-1,TRBV15,TGTGCCACCAGCACCCGACAGGCTGGTGAGCAGTTCTTC,CATSTRQAGEQFF
NA,NA,TRBJ1-1,TRBV5-1,TGCGCCAGCAGCCCGGGTCGGGTTCTCGGCCCTCGGGGGAGCACTGAAGCTTTCTTT,CASSPGRVLGPRGSTEAFF
NA,NA,TRBJ1-6,TRBV12-3/TRBV12-4,TGTGCCAGCAGTTCCCCGGGCGGGAATTCACCCCTCCACTTT,CASSSPGGNSPLHF
NA,NA,TRBJ2-7,TRBV27,TGTGCCAGCAGAACCCCGGGACTGGCCTTAGTTTGGGAGCAGTACTTC,CASRTPGLALVWEQYF
NA,TRBD1,TRBJ1-5,TRBV6-1,TGTGCCAGCAGTGCGGGGACAGTCACGGGTCAGCCCCAGCATTTT,CASSAGTVTGQPQHF
NA,NA,TRBJ1-5,TRBV2,TGTGCCAGCAGTGACCAGGGAGACCAGCCCCAGCATTTT,CASSDQGDQPQHF
NA,TRBD2,TRBJ2-3,TRBV2,TGTGCCAGCAGTTGGACTAGTCGTACAGATACGCAGTATTTT,CASSWTSRTDTQYF
few,TRBD2,TRBJ2-2,TRBV5-5,TGTGCCAGCAGCATCTCCGGGACTAGCGGGAAAATTTCCGGGGAGCTGTTTTTT,CASSISGTSGKISGELFF
NA,NA,TRBJ2-2,TRBV7-2,TGTGCCAGCAGCTTCGACAGGAACACCGGGGAGCTGTTTTTT,CASSFDRNTGELFF
many,NA,TRBJ2-5,TRBV7-9,TGTGCCAGCAGCCCACAGCAGACCCAGTACTTC,CASSPQQTQYF
NA,NA,TRBJ2-2,TRBV9,TGTGCCAGCAGCCCACGTGTGGTCGGGGAGCTGTTTTTT,CASSPRVVGELFF
NA,TRBD1,TRBJ2-1,TRBV20-1,TGCAGTGCCCGTACAGGGGGCTACTACAATGAGCAGTTCTTC,CSARTGGYYNEQFF
few,TRBD1,TRBJ2-7,TRBV25-1,TGTGCCAGCAGTGATAAGGCCGGGACAGGGATCTACGAGCAGTACTTC,CASSDKAGTGIYEQYF
many,TRBD2,TRBJ2-7,TRBV10-3,TGTGCCATCAGTGAGTCGGTAGCGGGAGGAGGTGAGCAGTACTTC,CAISESVAGGGEQYF
NA,NA,TRBJ2-3,TRBV10-3,TGTGCCATCAGTGAACGGTCGGGTGGTTTCACAGATACGCAGTATTTT,CAISERSGGFTDTQYF